The next 10 T cell receptor beta chains were all read from a single sample in a study of tumor-infiltrating lymphocytes in primary liver carcinoma. With a constant-region primer, TCR beta cDNA was made from approximately 520 ng of total RNA. Generation of the TCR beta libraries relied on three nested multiplex PCR rounds using slightly modified ARM-PCR. Forward primers for TRBV1-TRBV30 and a C-beta reverse primer served the first two PCR rounds, at about 10 cycles each. MiXCR, run by TCRdb on the multiplex PCR reads, gives a single entry per CDR3 protein. The profile shows some 120,000 distinct CDR3 sequences, 55% to 75% of them singletons. For each extraction, RNA and DNA were obtained together from around 20-30 mg of unsorted bulk tissue. The specimen sequenced was liver tumor tissue from sampling region 3. This sample's subset: tumor region T3, left-lateral pole. The receptors come from a woman aged 60-75 years with primary liver carcinoma and hepatitis B virus infection.

This clonotype was counted a few times. CDR3 bases: TGTGCCAGCAGCCCCGGGACAGGGGGCTCCCTCGAGCAGTACTTC. Encoded protein: CASSPGTGGSLEQYF. The V gene is TRBV11-3, the J gene TRBJ2-7; 12 bases are a match to TRBD1. Trimming removed 5 bases from V and 6 bases from J; junction bases left unmatched: 8. The CDR3 loop spans 15 amino acids. Germline assignment: CDR1 SGHNT and CDR2 YENEEA.

In this sample, this clonotype turned up many times. The J gene is TRBJ1-1, the V gene TRBV12-3 or TRBV12-4; possible D gene TRBD1, 5 bases. V was pared by 4 bases and J by 11 bases, with 17 bases between. The CDR3 covers 13 residues. The chain's CDR3 is CASSYNGLGGAFF. DNA of the CDR3: TGTGCCAGCAGTTATAACGGGTTGGGGGGGGCTTTCTTT.

This clonotype was seen a handful of times. Given the absence of the conserved phenylalanine or tryptophan at the CDR3 end, a read error is likely. CDR3 amino acids: CSVAQGDYGYTL. CDR3 DNA: TGCAGCGTTGCCCAGGGTGACTATGGCTACACCCTC. The chain employs TRBV29-1 and TRBJ1-2; D possibly corresponds to TRBD1 (5 bases). Trimming stripped 4 bases from V and 3 bases from J, with 9 bases between. The CDR3 sequence is 12 residues long. Germline CDR1 SQVTM, CDR2 ANQGSEA.

A word on this clonotype: A read error may produce the germline difference seen at one junction end. The chain links TRBV11-2 to TRBJ2-1, with 8 nucleotides matching TRBD2. Germline V gives CDR1 SGHAT, CDR2 FQNNGV. This CDR3 contains 15 residues. CDR3 in DNA: TGTACCAGTAGCTTGAGACTAGCGATGGGCAATGAGCAGCTCTTC. It yields the protein CTSSLRLAMGNEQLF.

Comment on this clonotype: Given the absence of the conserved phenylalanine or tryptophan at the CDR3 end, a read error is likely. The CDR3 loop is CASSENWIGEGYTL. The CDR3 DNA reads TGTGCCAGCAGTGAAAACTGGATAGGGGAAGGCTACACCTTA. The chain employs TRBV6-1 and TRBJ1-2; D perhaps matches TRBD1 (5 bases). The CDR3 is 14 residues long. V was pared by 2 bases and J by 8 bases, with 15 bases between. CDR1 MNHNS and CDR2 SASEGT come from the germline V gene.

Details on this clonotype: This could be a read error, since a much larger clone is one nucleotide away. CDR3 region: CASSPVGVGETQYF. CDR3 sequence (DNA): TGTGCCAGCAGCCCGGTGGGGGTTGGAGAGACCCAGTACTTC. V gene TRBV5-4 combines with J gene TRBJ2-5; possibly TRBD1 or TRBD2 for D (5 bases each). The germline V gene encodes CDR1 SGHNT and CDR2 YYREEE (reference sequence). The V end was cut by 4 bases, the J end by 4 bases, with 14 bases between. This CDR3 has 14 residues.

In its sample, this clonotype was seen many times. J is TRBJ1-4 and V is TRBV12-3 or TRBV12-4; 7 bases are a match to TRBD1. V lost 2 bases to trimming and J lost 6 bases; unmatched junction nucleotides: 3. This CDR3 contains 14 residues. The CDR3 spells CASSLRQGYEKLFF. In DNA form, the CDR3 reads TGTGCCAGCAGTTTAAGACAGGGTTATGAAAAACTGTTTTTT.

The table lists this clonotype with a few counts. This may be a read error, as it is one base from a much larger clone. This rearrangement joins TRBV6-1 to TRBJ1-5; D gene ambiguous. The CDR3 has 15 amino acids. Germline CDR1 MNHNS, CDR2 SASEGT. This chain's CDR3 is CASSEFQEINQSQHF. For the CDR3, the DNA is TGTGCCAGCAGTGAATTTCAGGAGATCAATCAGTCCCAGCATTTT.

This clonotype was seen more than once but under ten times. The chain recombines TRBV7-9 with TRBJ2-7; D possibly corresponds to TRBD2 (6 bases). Between the trimmed V and J ends, which lost 1 base and 0 bases, there was a span of 7 bases. The germline V gene has CDR1 SEHNR and CDR2 FQNEAQ (reference sequence). This CDR3 is 14 amino acids long. Here the CDR3 DNA reads TGTGCCAGCAGCTTAGGGCGGGACTCCTACGAGCAGTACTTC. Encoded protein: CASSLGRDSYEQYF. The complete variable domain, with remaining parts taken from reference TRBV7-9 and TRBJ2-7, reads DTGVSQNPRHKITKRGQNVTFRCDPISEHNRLYWYRQTLGQGPEFLTYFQNEAQLEKSRLLSDRFSAERPKGSFSTLEIQRTEQGDSAMYLCASSLGRDSYEQYFGPGTRLTVT.

The chain uses TRBV13 and TRBJ1-1, with TRBD1 matching over 8 bases. Looked up from germline, CDR1 is PRHDT and CDR2 is FYEKMQ (reference sequence). The CDR3 is made up of 14 amino acids. J gave up 11 bases and V 3 bases, and 11 bases lay outside the gene matches. CDR3 loop: CASSFRQGSIDAFF. The CDR3 bases are TGTGCCAGCAGCTTCCGACAGGGGAGTATTGATGCTTTCTTT.